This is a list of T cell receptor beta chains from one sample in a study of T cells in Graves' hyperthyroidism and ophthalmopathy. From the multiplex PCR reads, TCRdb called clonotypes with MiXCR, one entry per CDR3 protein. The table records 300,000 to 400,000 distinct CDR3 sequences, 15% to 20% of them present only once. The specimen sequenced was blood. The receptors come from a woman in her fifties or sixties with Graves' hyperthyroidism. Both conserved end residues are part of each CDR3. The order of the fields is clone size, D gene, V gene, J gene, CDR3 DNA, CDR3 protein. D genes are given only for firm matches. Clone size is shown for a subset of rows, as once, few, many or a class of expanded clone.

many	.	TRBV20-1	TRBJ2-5	TGCAGTGCCCTGGGCGGGGATCAAGAGACCCAGTACTTC	CSALGGDQETQYF
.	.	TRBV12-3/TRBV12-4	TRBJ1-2	TGTGCCAGCAGTCCCGGGGGAGGCAATGGCTACACCTTC	CASSPGGGNGYTF
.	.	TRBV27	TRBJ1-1	TGTGCCAGCAGTGTACGGGGGGCGCTGAACACTGAAGCTTTCTTT	CASSVRGALNTEAFF
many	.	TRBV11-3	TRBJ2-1	TGTGCCAGCAGCTTAGACAGGGTGGGCCATGAGCAGTTCTTC	CASSLDRVGHEQFF
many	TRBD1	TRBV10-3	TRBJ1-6	TGTGCCATCAGTGTCGGGACAGAAGGTAGTTCACCCCTCCACTTT	CAISVGTEGSSPLHF
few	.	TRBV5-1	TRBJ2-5	TGCGCCAGCAGCTTGGTCGGGGGGCTCGGAGAGACCCAGTACTTC	CASSLVGGLGETQYF
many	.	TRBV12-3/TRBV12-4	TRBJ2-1	TGTGCCAGCAGTTTTCCTGGGTCCCTCTCAGGGCAGTTCTTC	CASSFPGSLSGQFF
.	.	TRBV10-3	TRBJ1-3	TGTGCCATCGGCCTAGGAATACACTCTGGAAACACCATATATTTT	CAIGLGIHSGNTIYF
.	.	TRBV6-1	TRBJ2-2	TGTGCCAGCAGCCCGGGATACAGGGATTCCAACACCGGGGAGCTGTTTTTT	CASSPGYRDSNTGELFF
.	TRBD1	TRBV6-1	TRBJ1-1	TGTGCCAGCAGAAGCCGGGACAGGGGAGCTGCTGAAGCTTTCTTT	CASRSRDRGAAEAFF
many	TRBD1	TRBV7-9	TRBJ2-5	TGTGCCAGCAGCTTATGGACAGGGGACGAGACCCAGTACTTC	CASSLWTGDETQYF
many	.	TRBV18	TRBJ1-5	TGTGCCAGCTCACCGGGGCAGGGTACCCACCAGCCCCAGCATTTT	CASSPGQGTHQPQHF
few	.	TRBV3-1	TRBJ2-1	TGTGCCAGCAGCCAAGATGGGGGCTACTACAATGAGCAGTTCTTC	CASSQDGGYYNEQFF
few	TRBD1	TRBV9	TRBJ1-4	TGTGCCAGCAGCGTGGGTGCGAGGACAGGGGGCCGCACTAATGAAAAACTGTTTTTT	CASSVGARTGGRTNEKLFF
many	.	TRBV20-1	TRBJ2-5	TGCAGTGCTAGAAGGAGCCCGAAAGAGACCCAGTACTTC	CSARRSPKETQYF
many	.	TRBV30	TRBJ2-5	TGTGCCTGGAGTGTAGTTTCGGTTTATGACGGGCGTGGGGAGACCCAGTACTTC	CAWSVVSVYDGRGETQYF
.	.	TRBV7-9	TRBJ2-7	TGTGCCAGCAGCTTAGCCTTCGCTCCGCTCGAGCAGTACTTC	CASSLAFAPLEQYF
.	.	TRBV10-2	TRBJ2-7	TGCGCCAGCAGAGAAGGACTAGGGGGCTACGAGCAGTACTTC	CASREGLGGYEQYF
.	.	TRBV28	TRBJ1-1	TGTGCTCTTCGGGGGAGCTCTAACACTGAAGCTTTCTTT	CALRGSSNTEAFF
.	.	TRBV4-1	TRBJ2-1	TGCGCCAGCGGCCAAGATCAGGAGGCTAGCTCCTACAATGAGCAGTTCTTC	CASGQDQEASSYNEQFF
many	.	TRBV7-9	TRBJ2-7	TGTGCCAGCAGCTTAGCGGGGACCTACGAGCAGTACTTC	CASSLAGTYEQYF
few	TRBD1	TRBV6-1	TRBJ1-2	TGTGCCAGCAGGGCGGGACAGGTGAACTATGGCTACACCTTC	CASRAGQVNYGYTF
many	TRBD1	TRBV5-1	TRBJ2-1	TGCGCCAGCAGCTTCATCGGACAGGGGGCTCACAATGAGCAGTTCTTC	CASSFIGQGAHNEQFF
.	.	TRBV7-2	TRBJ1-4	TGTGCCAGCAGCCGGGGGGAGGAACGAGAAAAACTGTTTTTT	CASSRGEEREKLFF
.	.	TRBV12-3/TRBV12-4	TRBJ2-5	TGTGCCAGCAGTTTAGGCGCAGGGAACCAAGAGACCCAGTACTTC	CASSLGAGNQETQYF
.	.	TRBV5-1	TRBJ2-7	TGCGCCAGCAGCTCCATCCTGAGCGGCGAGCAGTACTTC	CASSSILSGEQYF